The present TCR beta chain was sequenced within a study of beta chain features in type 1 diabetes. This clone was picked up a small number of times. Expressed TCRB transcripts got sequenced, as all isolated RNA was reverse transcribed. TCRdb's copy holds only in-frame clones and misses some; the assay was immunoSEQ multiplex PCR. The sample lists roughly 150,000 clones, 8.1% occurring once. Germline values: CDR1 LNHDA, CDR2 SQIVND (reference sequence). This CDR3 is built from 16 residues. V lost 6 bases, J lost 6 bases, and 21 bases lay in between. The sequenced sample consisted of central memory CD4+ T cells from blood. The J gene is TRBJ2-1, the V gene TRBV19, with TRBD1 as a possible D gene (6 bases). This receptor was identified in a man aged 18 to 30 in good health. For the CDR3, the DNA is TGTGCCAGTAGGGCCCAACAGGGCTCGTCGTTCAATGAGCAGTTCTTC. Translated: CASRAQQGSSFNEQFF.